The next 28 T cell receptor beta chains were all read from a single sample in a study of blood T cell repertoires in COVID-19. Measured with immunoSEQ multiplex PCR; TCRdb has only the in-frame clones, and not every one. The table shows under 100,000 clones, with 87% occurring only once. Sequenced input: peripheral blood. These receptor sequences come from a young man with acute or convalescent COVID-19.

The genes are TRBV28 and TRBJ1-5, with D perhaps matching TRBD1 (6 bases). The CDR3 length is 14 residues. Germline V gene lookup returns CDR1 MDHEN and CDR2 SYDVKM. Trimming removed 9 bases at V and 4 bases at J, with 16 bases between. CDR3 nucleotide sequence: TGTGCCAGTACCGAGGGGGGACTAAATCAGCCCCAGCATTTT. Encoded protein: CASTEGGLNQPQHF.

CDR3 nucleotide sequence: TGTGCCAGCAGCGAGCGGAGCGTCCCATACAGGGGCCGTGGGAATGAGCAGTTCTTC. It yields the protein CASSERSVPYRGRGNEQFF. The gene calls are TRBV7-2 and TRBJ2-1; 7 positions agree with TRBD1. The V segment lost 5 bases and the J segment 7 bases; nucleotides outside the gene matches: 23. CDR3 length equals 19 residues. Germline CDR1 SGHTA, CDR2 FQGNSA.

The CDR3 sequence is CSASLTSGSTDTQYF. CDR3 DNA: TGCAGTGCTAGTCTAACTAGCGGGAGTACAGATACGCAGTATTTT. The chain recombines TRBV20-1 with TRBJ2-3; 11 nucleotides agree with TRBD2. V shed 3 bases, J shed 3 bases, and the junction held 5 bases outside the gene matches. CDR1 and CDR2 from the germline V gene are DFQATT and SNEGSKA (reference sequence). There are 15 residues in the CDR3.

This chain links TRBV6-2 or TRBV6-3 with TRBJ2-2; 9 nucleotides align to TRBD2. This CDR3 has 18 residues. CDR1 MNHEY and CDR2 SVGEGT come from the germline V gene. The junction had 16 bases not matched to a gene; V was cut back by 4 bases and J by 7 bases. CDR3 region: CASSSNRVHPREGGELFF. CDR3 in DNA: TGTGCCAGCAGTTCCAACCGCGTACACCCGCGGGAGGGCGGGGAGCTGTTTTTT.

The chain recombines TRBV28 with TRBJ2-2; the D gene is possibly TRBD2 (6 bases). In germline, CDR1 is MDHEN, CDR2 SYDVKM. The CDR3 length is 15 residues. Trimming removed 6 bases from V and 8 bases from J, with 19 bases in between. The CDR3 here is CASSYPGSGSGELFF. CDR3 nucleotide sequence: TGTGCCAGCAGCTACCCCGGTAGCGGCTCAGGGGAGCTGTTTTTT.

The chain couples TRBV28 to TRBJ2-7, with D possibly matching TRBD2 (6 bases). The germline gives CDR1 MDHEN, CDR2 SYDVKM. The V and J ends lost 6 bases and 0 bases respectively, with 15 bases between them. CDR3 length equals 15 residues. CDR3 amino acids: CASSVADSSSYEQYF. CDR3 in DNA: TGTGCCAGCAGCGTAGCGGATTCGAGCTCCTACGAGCAGTACTTC.

J is TRBJ2-3 and V is TRBV5-1; possibly TRBD2 for D (6 bases). The CDR3 consists of 15 residues. Germline values: CDR1 SGHRS, CDR2 YFSETQ. Trimming left V 7 bases short and J 4 bases short, with 19 bases between. The CDR3 sequence is CASSFAWGEADTQYF. For the CDR3, the DNA is TGCGCCAGCTCCTTTGCCTGGGGGGAGGCAGATACGCAGTATTTT.

The rearrangement uses TRBV5-1 and TRBJ2-5; D is ambiguous. The germline V gene has CDR1 SGHRS and CDR2 YFSETQ. V lost 0 bases, J lost 3 bases, and 6 bases lay in between. This CDR3 is 13 amino acids long. CDR3 nucleotides: TGCGCCAGCAGCTTGGGCAGAAAAGAGACCCAGTACTTC. Protein product: CASSLGRKETQYF.

In its sample, this clone was seen a few times. This chain links TRBV7-3 with TRBJ2-2; D is uncertain. V lost 3 bases and J lost 2, with 4 bases in between. CDR1 and CDR2 from the germline V gene are SGHTA and FQGTGA. The CDR3 loop spans 13 amino acids. In DNA form, the CDR3 reads TGTGCCAGCAGCTTTGGCAACACCGGGGAGCTGTTTTTT. The encoded protein is CASSFGNTGELFF. The full variable domain, completed using reference TRBV7-3 and TRBJ2-2, is GAGVSQTPSNKVTEKGKYVELRCDPISGHTALYWYRQSLGQGPEFLIYFQGTGAADDSGLPNDRFFAVRPEGSVSTLKIQRTERGDSAVYLCASSFGNTGELFFGEGSRLTVL.

This chain connects TRBV7-2 to TRBJ2-1, with 7 positions matching TRBD1. CDR1 and CDR2 (germline): SGHTA, FQGNSA. V was pared by 2 bases and J by 6 bases, with 7 bases of the junction left unmatched. CDR3 length equals 15 residues. The CDR3: CASSLMGAGGNEQFF. The CDR3 nucleotides read TGTGCCAGCAGCTTAATGGGGGCAGGGGGCAATGAGCAGTTCTTC.

The rearrangement joins TRBV6-1 to TRBJ1-5; the match to TRBD1 covers 8 bases. The CDR3 extends over 14 amino acids. CDR1 is MNHNS and CDR2 is SASEGT in the germline V gene. The J segment lost 7 bases and the V segment lost 6 bases, leaving 8 bases of the junction unmatched. CDR3: CASSRGQGGQPQHF. For the CDR3, the DNA is TGTGCCAGCAGCCGCGGACAGGGAGGCCAGCCCCAGCATTTT.

V is TRBV5-1 and J is TRBJ2-5, with 9 bases lining up with TRBD1. After removal of 0 bases from V and 7 bases from J, the junction contained 7 bases not matched to a gene. The germline V gene encodes CDR1 SGHRS and CDR2 YFSETQ. CDR3 length equals 15 residues. Written as DNA, the CDR3 is TGCGCCAGCAGCTTGGGGGACAGGGATAGTGGGACCCAGTACTTC. As protein: CASSLGDRDSGTQYF.

The V call is TRBV6-5, the J call TRBJ2-5, with a tentative D call TRBD2 (6 bases). Germline assignment: CDR1 MNHEY and CDR2 SVGAGI. This CDR3 contains 13 residues. V dropped 2 bases and J dropped 9 bases, with 13 bases sitting between them. The CDR3 here is CASSYRTTSSQYF. The CDR3 region has the DNA TGTGCCAGCAGTTACCGAACGACTAGTTCCCAGTACTTC.

The gene calls are TRBV9 and TRBJ2-7; 7 nucleotides agree with TRBD1. Germline trimming cut 4 bases from V and 2 bases from J; bases unmatched to any gene: 6. The CDR3 covers 14 residues. Germline V lookup: CDR1 SGDLS, CDR2 YYNGEE. The CDR3 sequence: CASSPQGQTYEQYF. Here the CDR3 DNA reads TGTGCCAGCAGCCCCCAGGGACAGACCTACGAGCAGTACTTC.

This chain joins TRBV24-1 and TRBJ2-5; tentative D call: TRBD1 (5 bases). The germline V and J ends were trimmed by 5 bases and 1 base, with 13 bases remaining between them. This CDR3 has 15 amino acids. Germline lookup yields CDR1 KGHDR and CDR2 SFDVKD. CDR3 nucleotide sequence: TGTGCCACCAGTGGCTTTGACAGAGCCCAAGAGACCCAGTACTTC. Protein: CATSGFDRAQETQYF.

The rearrangement joins TRBV9 to TRBJ1-4, with D perhaps TRBD1 (6 bases). Germline lookup yields CDR1 SGDLS and CDR2 YYNGEE. With 2 bases removed from V and 7 bases from J, the gap between germline ends came to 12 bases. The CDR3 is 14 residues long. The chain's CDR3 is CASSVSRGVEKLFF. CDR3 nucleotides: TGTGCCAGCAGCGTTTCCAGGGGCGTTGAAAAACTGTTTTTT.

The J gene is TRBJ2-7, the V gene TRBV28; maybe TRBD1 (6 bases). CDR3 length equals 14 residues. Germline V gene sequence: CDR1 MDHEN, CDR2 SYDVKM. V dropped 3 bases and J dropped 2 bases, with 11 bases sitting between them. This CDR3 is CASSFRTETYEQYF. The CDR3 coding sequence is TGTGCCAGCAGTTTCCGGACAGAAACCTACGAGCAGTACTTC.

The chain links TRBV4-3 to TRBJ2-2; tentative D call: TRBD2 (5 bases). Germline V gene lookup returns CDR1 LGHNA and CDR2 YSLEER. V shed 4 bases and J shed 1 base, with 7 bases lying between them. CDR3 length equals 14 residues. Here the CDR3 reads CASSRGLNTGELFF. In DNA form, the CDR3 reads TGCGCCAGCAGCCGCGGACTGAACACCGGGGAGCTGTTTTTT.

This sequence joins TRBV28 and TRBJ1-5, with D uncertain. The CDR3 has 18 residues. The germline V gene encodes CDR1 MDHEN and CDR2 SYDVKM. The germline V and J ends were trimmed by 3 bases and 4 bases, with 22 bases remaining between them. CDR3 sequence (DNA): TGTGCCAGCAGTTTTTCCCATTCCTTAGACAACCGGAATCAGCCCCAGCATTTT. Translation: CASSFSHSLDNRNQPQHF.

The CDR3 sequence: CASSFSGRTGELFF. CDR3 DNA sequence: TGTGCCAGCAGCTTTAGCGGGAGAACCGGGGAGCTGTTTTTT. V gene TRBV7-2 combines with J gene TRBJ2-2, with 9 bases lining up with TRBD2. CDR1 and CDR2 (germline): SGHTA, FQGNSA. The CDR3 extends over 14 amino acids. After removal of 3 bases from V and 5 bases from J, the junction contained 1 base not matched to a gene.

This clone has a single count. The chain couples TRBV7-2 to TRBJ2-2; maybe TRBD2 (5 bases). V lost 2 bases and J lost 4, with 14 bases in between. Per germline, CDR1 SGHTA and CDR2 FQGNSA. The CDR3 has 16 amino acids. The CDR3 DNA is TGTGCCAGCAGCTTAAGGAGAGGGCCGTTCACCGGGGAGCTGTTTTTT. This codes for CASSLRRGPFTGELFF.

The chain uses TRBV4-1 and TRBJ2-7; TRBD1 is a possible D gene (5 bases). The CDR3 sequence is 13 residues long. Germline V gives CDR1 MGHRA, CDR2 YSYEKL. The ends were cut back, 4 bases at V and 4 bases at J, with 11 bases in the middle. The CDR3 spells CASSRRGKYEQYF. The CDR3 DNA follows: TGCGCCAGCAGCCGAAGGGGCAAGTACGAGCAGTACTTC.

The J gene is TRBJ2-2, the V gene TRBV18; D might be TRBD2 (5 bases). V was clipped by 7 bases and J by 5 bases, with 11 bases between them. The CDR3 runs 13 residues. CDR1 and CDR2 (germline): KGHSH, LQKENI. The CDR3 loop reads CASFPGLTGELFF. Here the CDR3 DNA reads TGTGCCAGCTTTCCGGGGTTGACCGGGGAGCTGTTTTTT.

The chain uses TRBV11-2 and TRBJ2-1; TRBD2 matches at 10 bases. Germline V gene data show CDR1 as SGHAT and CDR2 as FQNNGV. V lost 1 base, J lost 5 bases, and 8 bases stayed unmatched. The CDR3 sequence is 17 residues long. The CDR3 loop is CASSLGPSGRENNEQFF. The CDR3 DNA sequence: TGTGCCAGCAGCTTAGGCCCCAGCGGGAGGGAAAACAATGAGCAGTTCTTC.

This chain links TRBV10-2 with TRBJ2-7; 8 nucleotides agree with TRBD1. This CDR3 spans 14 amino acids. Trimming at V came to 3 bases and at J to 7 bases, leaving 8 bases not matched to a gene. Germline CDR1 is WSHSY and CDR2 is SAAADI. The DNA for the CDR3 is TGCGCCAGCAGTGAACCAGGGGGCTCTGGGGAGCAGTACTTC. Protein product: CASSEPGGSGEQYF.

This clone has just a few counts. The genes are TRBV5-1 and TRBJ2-7; possibly TRBD2 for D (6 bases). CDR1 SGHRS and CDR2 YFSETQ come from the germline V gene. V was pared by 4 bases and J by 7 bases, with 15 bases between. CDR3 length: 13 amino acids. CDR3 nucleotides: TGCGCCAGCAGCCCGGAGGGCCGAAGGGAGCAGTACTTC. Its protein is CASSPEGRREQYF.

The chain employs TRBV6-5 and TRBJ1-5; no clear D. The CDR3 length is 13 residues. Germline values: CDR1 MNHEY, CDR2 SVGAGI. The V gene lost 6 bases and the J gene lost 10 bases, with 16 bases spanning the gap. CDR3 nucleotides: TGTGCCAGCAGCTCCTTTGGCGGGCAACCCCAGCATTTT. It codes for CASSSFGGQPQHF.

This clone was seen a single time. This chain uses TRBV14 with TRBJ2-3; D gene unclear. This CDR3 region has 14 residues. Germline V gene lookup returns CDR1 SGHDN and CDR2 FVKESK. The ends were cut back, 2 bases at V and 2 bases at J, with 8 bases in the middle. CDR3 coding DNA: TGTGCCAGCAGCCAATCCCTACTCACAGATACGCAGTATTTT. This encodes CASSQSLLTDTQYF.